This T cell receptor beta chain was found in a study of cytomegalovirus exposure and HLA in healthy donors. The PCR contained 60 Vbeta and 13 Jbeta primers. TCRdb's copy holds only in-frame clones and misses some; the assay was immunoSEQ multiplex PCR. The sample has 150,000 or so clones, about three quarters seen once. The CDR3 spans 13 residues. J lost 7 bases, V lost 4 bases, and 7 bases had no gene match. Germline CDR1 and CDR2: MNHNS and SASEGT. Sample share makes this clone medium-sized. At the DNA level, this CDR3 is encoded by other sequences in the same sample as well. The sequence came from a man aged 40-49 years in good health and CMV-seropositive. The chain has TRBV6-1 and TRBJ2-7, with 7 positions matching TRBD2. The sequencing input was PBMCs. CDR3 nucleotides: TGTGCCAGCAGTGCAGGGACTACCTGGGAGCAGTACTTC. Translation gives CASSAGTTWEQYF.